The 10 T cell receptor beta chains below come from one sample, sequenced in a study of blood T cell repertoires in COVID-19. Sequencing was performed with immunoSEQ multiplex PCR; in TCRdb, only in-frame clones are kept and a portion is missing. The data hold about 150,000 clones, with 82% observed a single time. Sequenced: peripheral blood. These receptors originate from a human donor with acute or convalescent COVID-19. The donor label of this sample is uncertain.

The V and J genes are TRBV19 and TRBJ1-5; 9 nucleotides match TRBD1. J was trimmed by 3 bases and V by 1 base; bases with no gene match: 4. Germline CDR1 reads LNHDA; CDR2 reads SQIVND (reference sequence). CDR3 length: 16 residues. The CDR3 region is CASSIVTGGNNQPQHF. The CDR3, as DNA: TGTGCCAGTAGTATAGTGACAGGGGGTAACAATCAGCCCCAGCATTTT.

The CDR3 spells CASSPPSGVPQGEAFF. For the CDR3, the DNA is TGTGCCAGCAGCCCCCCCAGCGGGGTCCCACAGGGAGAAGCTTTCTTT. The chain has TRBV7-6 and TRBJ1-1; possibly TRBD1 for D (6 bases). Per the germline V gene, CDR1 is SGHVS and CDR2 is FNYEAQ. With 5 bases removed from V and 8 bases from J, the gap between germline ends came to 24 bases. This CDR3 has 16 residues.

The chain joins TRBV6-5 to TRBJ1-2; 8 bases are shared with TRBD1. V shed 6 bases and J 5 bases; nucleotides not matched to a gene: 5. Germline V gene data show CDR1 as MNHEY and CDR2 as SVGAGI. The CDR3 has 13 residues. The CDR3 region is CASSQTGAYGYTF. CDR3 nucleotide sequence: TGTGCCAGCAGCCAGACAGGGGCTTATGGCTACACCTTC.

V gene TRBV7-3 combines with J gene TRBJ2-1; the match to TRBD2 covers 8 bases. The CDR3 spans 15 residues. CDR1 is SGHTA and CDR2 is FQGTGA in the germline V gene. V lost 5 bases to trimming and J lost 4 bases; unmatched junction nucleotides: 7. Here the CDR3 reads CASSPLGTSYNEQFF. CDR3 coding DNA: TGTGCCAGCAGCCCCTTGGGGACTAGTTACAATGAGCAGTTCTTC. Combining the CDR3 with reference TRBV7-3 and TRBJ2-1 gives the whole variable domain GAGVSQTPSNKVTEKGKYVELRCDPISGHTALYWYRQSLGQGPEFLIYFQGTGAADDSGLPNDRFFAVRPEGSVSTLKIQRTERGDSAVYLCASSPLGTSYNEQFFGPGTRLTVL.

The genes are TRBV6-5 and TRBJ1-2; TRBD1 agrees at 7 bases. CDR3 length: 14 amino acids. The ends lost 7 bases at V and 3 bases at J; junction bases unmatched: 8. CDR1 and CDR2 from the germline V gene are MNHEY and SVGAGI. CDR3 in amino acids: CASMRGRYDYGYTF. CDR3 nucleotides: TGTGCCAGCATGAGGGGGCGGTATGACTATGGCTACACCTTC.

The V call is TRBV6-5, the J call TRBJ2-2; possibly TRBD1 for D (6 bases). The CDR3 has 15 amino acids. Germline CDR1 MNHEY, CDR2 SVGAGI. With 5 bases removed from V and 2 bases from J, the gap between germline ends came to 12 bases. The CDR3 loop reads CASSPNRANTGELFF. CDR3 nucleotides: TGTGCCAGCAGTCCGAACAGGGCCAACACCGGGGAGCTGTTTTTT.

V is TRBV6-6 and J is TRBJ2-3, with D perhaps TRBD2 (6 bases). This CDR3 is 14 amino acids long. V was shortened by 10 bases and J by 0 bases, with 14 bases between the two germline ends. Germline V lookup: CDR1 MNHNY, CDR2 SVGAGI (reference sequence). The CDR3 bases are TGTGCCACCTCGGATGGGGGGAGCACAGATACGCAGTATTTT. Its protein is CATSDGGSTDTQYF.

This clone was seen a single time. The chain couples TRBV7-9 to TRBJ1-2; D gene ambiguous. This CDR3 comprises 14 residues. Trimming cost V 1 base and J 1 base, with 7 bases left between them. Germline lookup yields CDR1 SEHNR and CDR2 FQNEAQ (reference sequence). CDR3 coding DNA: TGTGCCAGCAGCTTAGGGGCTTTTAACTATGGCTACACCTTC. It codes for CASSLGAFNYGYTF.

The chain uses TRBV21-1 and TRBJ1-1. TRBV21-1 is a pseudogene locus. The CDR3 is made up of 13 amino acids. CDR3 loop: CASSKGGGGEAFF. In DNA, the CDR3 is TGTGCCAGCAGCAAAGGCGGGGGGGGTGAAGCTTTCTTT.

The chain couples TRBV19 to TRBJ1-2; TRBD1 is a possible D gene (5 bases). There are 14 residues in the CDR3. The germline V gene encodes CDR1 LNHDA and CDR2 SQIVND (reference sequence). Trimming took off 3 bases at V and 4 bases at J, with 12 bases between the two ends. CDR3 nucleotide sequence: TGTGCCAGTAGTATTTTTCAAGGGGCCTATGGCTACACCTTC. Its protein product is CASSIFQGAYGYTF.